These T cell receptor beta chains were read from a single sample in a study of blood T cell repertoires in COVID-19. The assay was immunoSEQ multiplex PCR, and TCRdb's table has in-frame clones only and misses some. This table has roughly 300,000 clones, roughly 87% appearing once. Sequencing was carried out using peripheral blood. These receptors were taken from a human donor in a cohort sampled during active COVID-19. Each CDR3 is given with its conserved first and last residue. D genes are given only for firm matches. Where a row states a size, it is once, few, many or the class of an expanded clone; other rows omit it.

TRBD1 | - | TRBJ2-1 | TRBV13 | TGTGCCAGCAGACGAGCCGGGACAGGGACACACAATGAGCAGTTCTTC | CASRRAGTGTHNEQFF
TRBD1 | few | TRBJ1-5 | TRBV28 | TGTGCCAGCAGGACAGGGGGCTATCAGCCCCAGCATTTT | CASRTGGYQPQHF
TRBD2 | - | TRBJ2-1 | TRBV3-1/TRBV3-2 | TGTGCCAGCAGCCCGGGACTAATTAGTTACAATGAGCAGTTCTTC | CASSPGLISYNEQFF
- | - | TRBJ2-2 | TRBV27 | TGTGCCAGCAGTTTATCCAGGGCCCTGAACACCGGGGAGCTGTTTTTT | CASSLSRALNTGELFF
- | - | TRBJ1-2 | TRBV19 | TGTGCCAGTAGTGAAGCGCGGGGTGGCACAGCCTATGGCTACACCTTC | CASSEARGGTAYGYTF
TRBD2 | - | TRBJ2-1 | TRBV9 | TGTGCCAGCAGCCCCTTCGGGACTAGCGGGGGAGGGTACAATGAGCAGTTCTTC | CASSPFGTSGGGYNEQFF
- | - | TRBJ1-1 | TRBV3-1/TRBV3-2 | TGTGCCAGCAGCCGAGGAAGGGGGACTGAAGCTTTCTTT | CASSRGRGTEAFF
TRBD1 | once | TRBJ1-1 | TRBV7-2 | TGTGCCAGCAGCTCCTCCAGGGGGACTGAAGCTTTCTTT | CASSSSRGTEAFF
- | - | TRBJ1-1 | TRBV4-1 | TGCGCCAGCAGCCAGGGGGGAGGCACGGGGGACACTGAAGCTTTCTTT | CASSQGGGTGDTEAFF
- | - | TRBJ2-7 | TRBV29-1 | TGCAGCGTAATTTCGGGATCGCTTTCCTACGAGCAGTACTTC | CSVISGSLSYEQYF
- | - | TRBJ1-2 | TRBV28 | TGTGCCCTGGGCGGGATCGTTTATGGCTACACCTTC | CALGGIVYGYTF
TRBD2 | few | TRBJ2-1 | TRBV2 | TGTGCCAGCATCCCCGGGACTAGTCTCTACAATGAGCAGTTCTTC | CASIPGTSLYNEQFF
- | - | TRBJ2-5 | TRBV24-1 | TGTGCCACCAGTGAATTCGGGCAAGAGACCCAGTACTTC | CATSEFGQETQYF
- | once | TRBJ2-7 | TRBV19 | TGTGCCAGTAGTGAGGTGGGACATGGGGAGCAGTACTTC | CASSEVGHGEQYF
- | - | TRBJ2-6 | TRBV6-1 | TGTGCCAGCAGTGAAAGAAGAAGCGGGACACTTGGGGCCAACGTCCTGACTTTC | CASSERRSGTLGANVLTF
- | - | TRBJ2-2 | TRBV27 | TGTGCCAGCAGTTATCTCGGTGCGAACACCGGGGAGCTGTTTTTT | CASSYLGANTGELFF
- | - | TRBJ1-2 | TRBV23-1 | TGCGCCAGCAGTCAATCCTCCCCTAACTATGGCTACACCTTC | CASSQSSPNYGYTF
- | few | TRBJ2-5 | TRBV3-1/TRBV3-2 | TGTGCCAGCAGCCCTGGGGCGCAAGAGACCCAGTACTTC | CASSPGAQETQYF
TRBD2 | - | TRBJ2-3 | TRBV7-9 | TGTGCCAGCAGCTCCCGGGGGGGAATCACAGATACGCAGTATTTT | CASSSRGGITDTQYF